This T cell receptor beta chain originates from a study of patients and donors after allogeneic stem cell transplantation. CDR3 length: 14 amino acids. Germline V gene sequence: CDR1 ENHRY, CDR2 SYGVKD. Trimming shortened V by 6 bases and J by 5 bases, and 16 bases separated the two germline ends. Via MiXCR, TCRdb re-called the RT-PCR reads, giving one row per CDR3 protein. The table includes 70,000 to 95,000 distinct CDR3 sequences, roughly 5.2% detected once. This clonotype was observed many times. The sample taken for sequencing was blood, either unsorted or a sorted T cell fraction (not recorded which). The receptor was derived from a human donor who was either an allogeneic HSCT recipient or a stem cell or donor lymphocyte infusion donor (not recorded which). It is not recorded whose cells these are; they may come from a transplant donor. The J gene is TRBJ1-1, the V gene TRBV10-3, with D unresolved. CDR3 coding DNA: TGTGCCATCAGAGGACCGGGGTGGGATACTGAAGCTTTCTTT. This gives the protein CAIRGPGWDTEAFF.